The present entry profiles one T cell receptor beta chain with its context. Its target is unknown. These data come from a study of cytomegalovirus exposure and HLA in healthy donors. Findings and caveats of the study: In vitro, three CMV-associated chains proved specific for CMV antigens. TCR beta chains numbering 164 were designated cytomegalovirus-associated.

This table comes from immunoSEQ multiplex PCR, and its TCRdb copy is limited to in-frame clones, with some not included. The data contain 200,000 to 250,000 clones, approximately 83% of them singletons. This receptor was identified in a woman aged 25 to 45 in good health and CMV-seropositive. The sequencing input was PBMCs.

The CDR3 nucleotides are TGTGCCAGCAGGATCGGACAGCTGAACACTGAAGCTTTCTTT. This encodes CASRIGQLNTEAFF. The V call is TRBV28, the J call TRBJ1-1, with a weak D call TRBD1 (6 bases). The CDR3 length is 14 residues. Trimming pared 6 bases from V and 0 bases from J, leaving 11 bases between. CDR1 is MDHEN, CDR2 SYDVKM, per germline.